Presented here are 6 T cell receptor beta chains from one specimen sequenced in a study of identical twins. TCRdb processed the 5' RACE reads anew with MiXCR; each CDR3 protein has one entry. The data contain some 600,000 distinct CDR3 sequences, around 7.5% of them singletons. Separately, the same data were catalogued under a study of yellow fever vaccine responses in identical twins.

The sequencing input was PBMCs. All receptors derive from a woman between 18 and 30 years old in good health.

This clonotype came up many times. V gene TRBV18 combines with J gene TRBJ2-7; D is possibly TRBD1 (6 bases). The length of the CDR3 is 13 residues. V lost 2 bases and J 3 bases, leaving 8 bases between the germline ends. Germline V gene data show CDR1 as KGHSH and CDR2 as LQKENI. CDR3 sequence (DNA): TGTGCCAGCTCACCAGTCAGGGGCTACGAGCAGTACTTC. This codes for CASSPVRGYEQYF.

This clonotype appeared many times. This chain joins TRBV12-3 or TRBV12-4 and TRBJ2-1, with 8 bases fitting TRBD1. J gave up 7 bases and V 6 bases, and 11 bases lay outside the gene matches. The CDR3 spans 15 residues. In DNA, the CDR3 is TGTGCCAGCAGCACTACAGGGGGTCAAAGGAATGAGCAGTTCTTC. Protein product: CASSTTGGQRNEQFF.

The V call is TRBV5-1, the J call TRBJ1-1; D possibly corresponds to TRBD1 (6 bases). The germline gives CDR1 SGHRS, CDR2 YFSETQ. This CDR3 is 14 amino acids long. Trimming pared 2 bases from V and 6 bases from J, leaving 14 bases between. DNA of the CDR3: TGCGCCAGCAGCTTACAGGGCGATGGCCCTGAAGCTTTCTTT. Residues: CASSLQGDGPEAFF.

In this sample, this clonotype turned up many times. The chain employs TRBV3-1 and TRBJ2-1, with TRBD2 matching 7 bases. CDR3 size: 15 residues. Trimming cost V 0 bases and J 4 bases; bases outside gene matches: 3. Germline values: CDR1 LGHDT, CDR2 YNNKEL (reference sequence). Written as DNA, the CDR3 is TGTGCCAGCAGCCAAGATTACGGGGGGTACAATGAGCAGTTCTTC. Translated, it gives CASSQDYGGYNEQFF.

In its sample, this clonotype was seen many times. The chain employs TRBV14 and TRBJ2-1; D is unresolved. The germline V and J ends were trimmed by 0 bases and 6 bases, with 9 bases remaining between them. This CDR3 region has 14 residues. CDR1 is SGHDN, CDR2 FVKESK, per germline. CDR3 DNA sequence: TGTGCCAGCAGCCAAGAACCTGGCCCCAATGAGCAGTTCTTC. Amino acid sequence: CASSQEPGPNEQFF.

This clonotype was counted between two and nine times. V is TRBV5-1 and J is TRBJ2-1, with TRBD2 as a possible D gene (5 bases). The V gene's germline CDR1 is SGHRS and CDR2 YFSETQ. V was pared by 4 bases and J by 3 bases, with 8 bases between. The CDR3 covers 13 residues. The CDR3 DNA sequence: TGCGCCAGCAGCACCGGGGTCTACAATGAGCAGTTCTTC. This translates into CASSTGVYNEQFF. The variable domain in full, with the rest retrieved from reference TRBV5-1 and TRBJ2-1, is KAGVTQTPRYLIKTRGQQVTLSCSPISGHRSVSWYQQTPGQGLQFLFEYFSETQRNKGNFPGRFSGRQFSNSRSEMNVSTLELGDSALYLCASSTGVYNEQFFGPGTRLTVL.